This TCR beta chain emerged from a study of control samples from healthy donors and cancer patients (dated by TCRdb to 2018 to 2020). The library was generated by the immunoSEQ multiplex PCR assay. In its TCRdb copy, this immuneACCESS table keeps in-frame sequences only and misses some clones. Where compared with another copy, unresolved V genes explain less than half of these, and the others have no known cause. For this sample there are approximately 50,000 clones; about 87% appear just once. About 13% of the sample lies in the top ten. As regards this clone: Its target antigen remains unknown. The sample holds no much larger clone one base away, and base qualities are not on file.

Germline trimming amounts to 1 base on V and 2 bases on J, with 7 as the count of junction bases outside the gene matches. Via the germline V gene, CDR1 is SGHRS and CDR2 YFSETQ. The CDR3 spans 16 residues, from the cysteine through the phenylalanine. The sequence is cut down to CDR3 DNA, 48 bases in frame from base 1. The sequence came from a woman aged 55-69 years with lung cancer. The chain joins TRBV5-1 to TRBJ1-1, with TRBD1 identical over 8 junction bases. Sequenced input: PBMCs. The nucleotide sequence is TGCGCCAGCAGCTTGCGGGACAGGTCAATAAACACTGAAGCTTTCTTT. It is translated as CASSLRDRSINTEAFF.